The 8 T cell receptor beta chains in this list originate from one sample, sequenced in a study of control samples from healthy donors and cancer patients. The repertoire was sequenced with immunoSEQ multiplex PCR; TCRdb's copy has only in-frame clones and lacks some. The sample has fewer than 200,000 clones, roughly 90% seen once. Sequencing input: blood. The origin of the receptors is a woman aged 50 to 65 in good health.

This chain joins TRBV6-2 or TRBV6-3 and TRBJ2-2; a weak D match, TRBD2 (6 bases). With 1 base removed from V and 6 bases from J, the gap between germline ends came to 12 bases. The CDR3 is 15 residues long. Germline loops: CDR1 MNHEY, CDR2 SVGEGT. For the CDR3, the DNA is TGTGCCAGCAGTTACTTATCGGGGGAGGCCGGGGAGCTGTTTTTT. Protein sequence: CASSYLSGEAGELFF.

The rearrangement uses TRBV6-5 and TRBJ1-3; D unresolved. This CDR3 is built from 11 residues. Trimming took off 9 bases at V and 1 base at J, with 4 bases between the two ends. Germline loops: CDR1 MNHEY, CDR2 SVGAGI. The CDR3 bases are TGTGCCAGTAAATCTGGAAACACCATATATTTT. Translation gives CASKSGNTIYF.

The chain has TRBV7-2 and TRBJ2-7, with 7 bases aligning to TRBD1. This CDR3 is built from 14 residues. Unmatched junction bases numbered 11, after V lost 6 bases and J lost 6 bases. Germline loops: CDR1 SGHTA, CDR2 FQGNSA. DNA of the CDR3: TGTGCCAGCAGGAGGGGGCCCAGGGCGGGCGAGCAGTACTTC. Translation gives CASRRGPRAGEQYF.

V is TRBV28 and J is TRBJ2-3; D gene ambiguous. Germline V gives CDR1 MDHEN, CDR2 SYDVKM. The CDR3 extends over 13 amino acids. V lost 10 bases, J lost 1 base, and 12 bases lay in between. The DNA of the CDR3 is TGTGCCACCACCGGTGGGGGCACAGATACGCAGTATTTT. Amino acids: CATTGGGTDTQYF. The variable domain in full, with the rest retrieved from reference TRBV28 and TRBJ2-3, is DVKVTQSSRYLVKRTGEKVFLECVQDMDHENMFWYRQDPGLGLRLIYFSYDVKMKEKGDIPEGYSVSREKKERFSLILESASTNQTSMYLCATTGGGTDTQYFGPGTRLTVL.

The gene calls are TRBV5-6 and TRBJ1-1; D not certain. The V end lost 3 bases, the J end lost 8 bases, and 20 bases lay between the germline ends. Per germline, CDR1 SGHDT and CDR2 YYEEEE. This CDR3 has 15 residues. The CDR3 loop reads CASSSRIGRMAEAFF. The CDR3 DNA follows: TGTGCCAGCAGCTCCAGGATCGGACGAATGGCCGAAGCTTTCTTT.

The V call is TRBV19, the J call TRBJ1-2; D is unclear. Germline lookup yields CDR1 LNHDA and CDR2 SQIVND (reference sequence). There are 15 residues in the CDR3. V was clipped by 1 base and J by 1 base, with 10 bases between them. DNA of the CDR3: TGTGCCAGTAGTATAGCTGGACGGAGTAACTATGGCTACACCTTC. Amino acid sequence: CASSIAGRSNYGYTF.

V is TRBV5-6 and J is TRBJ1-4; TRBD1 matches at 7 bases. Germline V CDR1 and CDR2: SGHDT, YYEEEE. V lost 2 bases to trimming and J lost 4 bases; unmatched junction nucleotides: 8. CDR3 length: 16 amino acids. The CDR3: CASSFALRDSNEKLFF. In nucleotides, the CDR3 is TGTGCCAGCAGCTTTGCCCTCCGGGACAGTAATGAAAAACTGTTTTTT.

The gene calls are TRBV10-3 and TRBJ1-6; tentatively, D is TRBD1 (6 bases). The CDR3 spans 13 residues. Germline CDR1 and CDR2: ENHRY and SYGVKD. V was trimmed by 5 bases and J by 7 bases, leaving 9 bases between them. The CDR3 protein is CAISLDRNSPLHF. DNA for the CDR3: TGTGCCATCAGTCTGGACAGAAATTCACCCCTCCACTTT.